Reported below is one TCR beta chain. The antigen remains undetermined. The data stem from a study of graft-versus-host responses after intestinal transplantation. Study-level information: Induction with anti-thymocyte globulin, then tacrolimus and steroids for 2 to 3 years, was given to all recipients.

TCRdb's table, derived via immunoSEQ multiplex PCR, lists solely in-frame clones and lacks some. Counted here are roughly 89,000 clones, 90% to 95% occurring once; the ten biggest clones make up 0.1%. CDR1 is SGHNT and CDR2 is YYREEE in the germline V gene (reference sequence). This CDR3 has 14 amino acids. The V and J ends lost 3 bases and 4 bases, in that order; junction bases with no gene match: 5. Study-wide findings and caveats: Declines in HvG clones occurring early post-transplant were associated with peak circulating GvH clone levels. Investigators detected GvH clones in recipient marrow, with some emerging earlier in ileum or blood.

This receptor was identified in a human donor who received an intestinal transplant. The source was unstimulated CD4+ T cells sorted from spleen or lymph node cells, collected before intestinal transplant. The V gene is TRBV5-4, the J gene TRBJ2-7; 9 bases line up with TRBD2. The chain's CDR3 is CASSSASGVYEQYF. DNA for the CDR3: TGTGCCAGCAGCTCCGCTAGCGGGGTTTACGAGCAGTACTTC.